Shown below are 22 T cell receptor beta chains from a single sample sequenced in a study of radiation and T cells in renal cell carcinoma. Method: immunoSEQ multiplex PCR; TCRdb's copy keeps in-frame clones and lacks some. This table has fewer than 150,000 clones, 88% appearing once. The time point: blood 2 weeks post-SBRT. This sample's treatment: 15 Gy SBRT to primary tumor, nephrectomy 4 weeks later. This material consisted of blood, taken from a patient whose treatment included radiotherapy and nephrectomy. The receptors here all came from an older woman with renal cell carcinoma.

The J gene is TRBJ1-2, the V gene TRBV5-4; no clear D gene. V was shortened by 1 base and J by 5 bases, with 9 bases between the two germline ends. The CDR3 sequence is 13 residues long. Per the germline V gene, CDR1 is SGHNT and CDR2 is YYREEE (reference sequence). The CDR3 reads CASSLKTGYGYTF. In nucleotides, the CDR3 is TGTGCCAGCAGCTTGAAGACGGGGTATGGCTACACCTTC.

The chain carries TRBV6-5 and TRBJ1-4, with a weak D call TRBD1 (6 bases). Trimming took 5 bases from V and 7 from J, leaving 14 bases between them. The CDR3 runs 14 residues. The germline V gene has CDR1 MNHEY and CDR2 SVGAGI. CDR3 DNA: TGTGCCAGCAGTCCTTTAGACAGGACTGAAAAACTGTTTTTT. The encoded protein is CASSPLDRTEKLFF.

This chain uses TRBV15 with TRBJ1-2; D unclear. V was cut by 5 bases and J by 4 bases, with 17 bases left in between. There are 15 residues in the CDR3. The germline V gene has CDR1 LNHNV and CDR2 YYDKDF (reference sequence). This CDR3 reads CATSQSGRLSYGYTF. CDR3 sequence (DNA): TGTGCCACCAGCCAGTCGGGGAGGCTTTCCTATGGCTACACCTTC.

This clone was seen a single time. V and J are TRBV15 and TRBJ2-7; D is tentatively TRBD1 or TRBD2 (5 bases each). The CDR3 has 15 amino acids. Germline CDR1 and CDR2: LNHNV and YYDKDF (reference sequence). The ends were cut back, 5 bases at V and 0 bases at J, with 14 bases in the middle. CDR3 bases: TGTGCCACCAGCTCTCCCGGGACCTACTCCTACGAGCAGTACTTC. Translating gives CATSSPGTYSYEQYF.

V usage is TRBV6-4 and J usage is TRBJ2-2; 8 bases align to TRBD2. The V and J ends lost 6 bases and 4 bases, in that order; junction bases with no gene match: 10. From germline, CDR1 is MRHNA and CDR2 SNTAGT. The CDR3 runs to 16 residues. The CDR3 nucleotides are TGTGCCAGCAGCACGAATAGACGGGGGGGCACCGGGGAGCTGTTTTTT. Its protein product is CASSTNRRGGTGELFF.

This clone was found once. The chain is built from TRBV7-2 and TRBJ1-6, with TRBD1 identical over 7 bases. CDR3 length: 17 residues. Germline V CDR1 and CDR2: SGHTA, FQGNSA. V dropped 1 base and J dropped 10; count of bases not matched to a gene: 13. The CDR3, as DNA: TGTGCCAGCAGCTTAGTGACAGGGTCGTCAATGAAATCACCCCTCCACTTT. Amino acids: CASSLVTGSSMKSPLHF.

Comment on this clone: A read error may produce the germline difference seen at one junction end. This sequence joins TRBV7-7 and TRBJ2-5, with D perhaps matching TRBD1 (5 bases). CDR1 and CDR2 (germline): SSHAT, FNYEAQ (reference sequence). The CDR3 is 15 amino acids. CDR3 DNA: TGTGCTAGCAGCTTAGGGGTAGCCAGCCAAGAGACCCAGTACTTC. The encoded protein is CASSLGVASQETQYF.

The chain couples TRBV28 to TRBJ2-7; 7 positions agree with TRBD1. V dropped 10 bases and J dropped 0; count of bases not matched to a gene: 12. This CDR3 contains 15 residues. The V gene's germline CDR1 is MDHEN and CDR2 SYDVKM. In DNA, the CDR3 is TGTGCCATTTCCCTAGGGGGACAGAGCTCCTACGAGCAGTACTTC. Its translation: CAISLGGQSSYEQYF.

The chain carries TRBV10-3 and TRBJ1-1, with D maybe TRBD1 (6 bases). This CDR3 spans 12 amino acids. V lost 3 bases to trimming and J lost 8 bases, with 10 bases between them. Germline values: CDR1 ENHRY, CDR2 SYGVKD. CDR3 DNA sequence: TGTGCCATCAGTGAAGCCGGGACAGAAGCTTTCTTT. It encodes CAISEAGTEAFF.

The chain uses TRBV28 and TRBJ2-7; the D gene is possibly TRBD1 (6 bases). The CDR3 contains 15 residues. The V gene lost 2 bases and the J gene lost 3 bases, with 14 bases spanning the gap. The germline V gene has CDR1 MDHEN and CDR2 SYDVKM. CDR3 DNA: TGTGCCAGCAGTTTAGCAGGGGCGATGGACTACGAGCAGTACTTC. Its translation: CASSLAGAMDYEQYF.

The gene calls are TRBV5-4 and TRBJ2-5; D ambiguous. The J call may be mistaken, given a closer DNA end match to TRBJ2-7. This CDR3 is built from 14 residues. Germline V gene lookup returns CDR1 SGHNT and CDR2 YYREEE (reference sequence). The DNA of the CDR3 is TGTGCCAGCAGCGGACCTGGGCAGACCTACGAGCAGTACTTC. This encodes CASSGPGQTYEQYF.

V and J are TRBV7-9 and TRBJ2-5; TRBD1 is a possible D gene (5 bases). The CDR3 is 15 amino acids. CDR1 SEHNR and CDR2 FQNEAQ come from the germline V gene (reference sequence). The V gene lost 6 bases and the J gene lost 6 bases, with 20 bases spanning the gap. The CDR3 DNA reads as TGTGCCAGCAGTCAGCTCGGACCAAGGGGTCAGACCCAGTACTTC. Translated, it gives CASSQLGPRGQTQYF.

CDR3 sequence (DNA): TGTGCCAGCAGCTCACTAGCGGGGGGGCAAGATACGCAGTATTTT. It encodes CASSSLAGGQDTQYF. This chain joins TRBV5-4 and TRBJ2-3, with 13 bases aligning to TRBD2. The V and J ends lost 3 bases and 5 bases, in that order; junction bases with no gene match: 3. The CDR3 consists of 15 residues. CDR1 is SGHNT, CDR2 YYREEE, per germline (reference sequence).

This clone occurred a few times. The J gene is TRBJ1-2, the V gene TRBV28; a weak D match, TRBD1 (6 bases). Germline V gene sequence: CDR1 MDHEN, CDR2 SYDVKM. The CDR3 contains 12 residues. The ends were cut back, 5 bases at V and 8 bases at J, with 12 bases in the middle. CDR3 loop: CASSTGNLGYTF. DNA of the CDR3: TGTGCCAGCAGTACAGGGAATCTAGGCTACACCTTC.

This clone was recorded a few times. In nucleotides, the CDR3 is TGTGCCATCATAGTGCCCCAGCATTTT. This codes for CAIIVPQHF. The rearrangement links TRBV10-3 to TRBJ1-5; D call uncertain. Germline V gives CDR1 ENHRY, CDR2 SYGVKD. The CDR3 is made up of 9 amino acids. Trimming left V 7 bases short and J 9 bases short, with 4 bases between.

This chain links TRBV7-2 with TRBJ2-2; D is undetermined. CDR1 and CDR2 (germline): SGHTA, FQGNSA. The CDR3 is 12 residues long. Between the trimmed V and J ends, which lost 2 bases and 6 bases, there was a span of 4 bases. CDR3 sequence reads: CASSLFPGELFF. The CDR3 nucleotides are TGTGCCAGCAGCTTATTCCCCGGGGAGCTGTTTTTT. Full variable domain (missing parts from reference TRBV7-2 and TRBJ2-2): GAGVSQSPSNKVTEKGKDVELRCDPISGHTALYWYRQSLGQGLEFLIYFQGNSAPDKSGLPSDRFSAERTGGSVSTLTIQRTQQEDSAVYLCASSLFPGELFFGEGSRLTVL.

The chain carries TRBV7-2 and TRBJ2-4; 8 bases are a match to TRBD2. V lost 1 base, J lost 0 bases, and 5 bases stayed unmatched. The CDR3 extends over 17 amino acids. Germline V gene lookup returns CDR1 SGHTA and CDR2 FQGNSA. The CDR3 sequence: CASSLVGGGGAKNIQYF. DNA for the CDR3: TGTGCCAGCAGCTTAGTCGGGGGGGGCGGAGCCAAAAACATTCAGTACTTC.

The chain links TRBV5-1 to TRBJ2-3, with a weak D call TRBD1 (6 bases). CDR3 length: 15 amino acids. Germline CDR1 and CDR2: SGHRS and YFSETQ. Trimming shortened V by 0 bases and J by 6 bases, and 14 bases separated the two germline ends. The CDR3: CASSLVGGPMDTQYF. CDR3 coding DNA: TGCGCCAGCAGCTTGGTAGGGGGTCCCATGGATACGCAGTATTTT.

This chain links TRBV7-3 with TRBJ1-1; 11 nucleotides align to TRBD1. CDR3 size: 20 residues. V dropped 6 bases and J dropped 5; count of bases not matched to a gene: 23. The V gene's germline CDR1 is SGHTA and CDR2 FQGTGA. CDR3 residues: CASSPAPDRGRGGWRTEAFF. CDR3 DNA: TGTGCCAGCAGTCCAGCCCCGGACAGGGGGCGCGGGGGGTGGAGGACTGAAGCTTTCTTT.

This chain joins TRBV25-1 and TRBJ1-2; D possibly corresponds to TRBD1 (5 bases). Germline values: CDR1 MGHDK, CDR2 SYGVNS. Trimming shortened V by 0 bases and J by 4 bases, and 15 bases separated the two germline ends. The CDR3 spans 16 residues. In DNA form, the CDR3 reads TGTGCCAGCAGTGAATACGGTGGGCAGGGAACCTATGGCTACACCTTC. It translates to CASSEYGGQGTYGYTF.

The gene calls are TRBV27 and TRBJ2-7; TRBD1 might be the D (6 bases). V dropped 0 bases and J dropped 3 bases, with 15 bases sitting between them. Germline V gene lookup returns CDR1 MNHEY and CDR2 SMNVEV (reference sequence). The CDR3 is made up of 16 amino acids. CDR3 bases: TGTGCCAGCAGTTTATCGTGGGCAGGGGCCCTCTACGAGCAGTACTTC. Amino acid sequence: CASSLSWAGALYEQYF.

CDR3 coding DNA: TGTGCCAGCAGCTTAGTGGGGAACACTGAAGCTTTCTTT. It translates to CASSLVGNTEAFF. V usage is TRBV7-6 and J usage is TRBJ1-1; no clear D gene. V was pared by 1 base and J by 1 base, with 4 bases between. Germline assignment: CDR1 SGHVS and CDR2 FNYEAQ. The CDR3 length is 13 residues.